This T cell receptor beta chain was sequenced in a study of CD8 T cells in ankylosing spondylitis (dated by TCRdb to 2017 to 2019). For the wider study: The study profiled T cell receptor beta repertoires in healthy donors and ankylosing spondylitis patients to find disease-linked TCR variants. In total, the full study cohort was made up of over a hundred healthy donors and 25 ankylosing spondylitis patients. Peripheral blood was sampled, and synovial fluid was additionally collected from ankylosing spondylitis patients. Overall study outcomes, separate from this receptor: The disease-linked clones showed a CD8+ phenotype and occurred at relatively low frequencies in peripheral blood. The disease-linked clones were reported as significantly enriched in matched synovial fluid samples from ankylosing spondylitis patients. Some motif variants were previously reported in synovial fluid and blood of reactive arthritis patients, suggesting common disease-initiation mechanisms. Blood from ankylosing spondylitis patients appeared to be characterized by a TCR beta motif composed of eight or nine highly homologous amino acid variants.

This clonotype was picked up many times. Which antigen it targets is not known. Base qualities are not at hand, and no much larger clone is one base apart. The sequencing machine was an Illumina HiSeq 2500. Quantitative 5'-RACE with molecular barcodes was the method used to prepare the TCR beta libraries. In the paper's pipeline: A new computational method based on a probabilistic model of VDJ rearrangement was used to identify disease-linked TCR variants. TCRdb cleaned the public reads at Q25 with fastp, built clones with MiXCR and kept in-frame beta chains. Every distinct CDR3 protein forms one entry, paired with its most common genes and DNA. The V and J calls were determined by TCRdb, not by the authors. For this sample the table gives approximately 340,000 distinct CDR3 sequences, of which 14% to 15% were detected only once. The ten largest make up 0.85% to 1.4% of the sample. The TCR was taken from a male donor with ankylosing spondylitis or in good health (not recorded which). The sample consisted of blood, either unsorted or a sorted T cell fraction (not recorded which).

The DNA sequence is given as TGCAGTGCTAGAGATCTGGGGGGGGGCTTTGGGACCCAGTACTTC. Its amino acids are CSARDLGGGFGTQYF. The rearrangement joined TRBV20-1 to TRBJ2-5, with a tentative D gene TRBD2 over 7 matching bases. Reading the germline V gene (reference sequence) gives CDR1 DFQATT and CDR2 SNEGSKA. Reading from cysteine to phenylalanine, the CDR3 counts 15 amino acids. The DNA shown is the 45-base CDR3, in frame from base 1. V is pared back by 0 bases and J by 7 bases, with 18 bases lying between the germline termini.